One and the same sample provided the 5 T cell receptor beta chains below, sequenced in a study of control samples from healthy donors and cancer patients. Profiled with immunoSEQ multiplex PCR; TCRdb holds only in-frame clones, not every one. In the table there are about 150,000 clones, about 94% of which are singletons. Sequencing input: blood. The receptors originated from a man aged 50-60 years in good health.

This chain uses TRBV5-1 with TRBJ2-1; possibly TRBD1 for D (7 bases). CDR3 size: 16 residues. The germline V gene has CDR1 SGHRS and CDR2 YFSETQ. The V end lost 0 bases, the J end lost 2 bases, and 12 bases lay between the germline ends. The CDR3 region has the DNA TGCGCCAGCAGCTTGGCCCCAGGGGGGACCTACAATGAGCAGTTCTTC. Amino acid sequence: CASSLAPGGTYNEQFF.

The rearrangement links TRBV9 to TRBJ2-5, with 9 positions matching TRBD2. The ends lost 0 bases at V and 5 bases at J; junction bases unmatched: 11. The CDR3 totals 17 residues. The germline gives CDR1 SGDLS, CDR2 YYNGEE. The CDR3 sequence is CASSVEPGLAGRETQYF. CDR3 coding DNA: TGTGCCAGCAGCGTAGAACCGGGACTAGCCGGGCGGGAGACCCAGTACTTC.

The V call is TRBV11-2, the J call TRBJ2-3, with D unresolved. Germline V gives CDR1 SGHAT, CDR2 FQNNGV. V lost 1 base to trimming and J lost 4 bases, with 15 bases between them. The CDR3 runs 16 residues. The CDR3 nucleotides are TGTGCCAGCAGCTTAGGTCGCTCGCAAGTGGCAGATACGCAGTATTTT. It encodes CASSLGRSQVADTQYF. Looking up the rest from reference TRBV11-2 and TRBJ2-3 gives the full variable domain: EAGVAQSPRYKIIEKRQSVAFWCNPISGHATLYWYQQILGQGPKLLIQFQNNGVVDDSQLPKDRFSAERLKGVDSTLKIQPAKLEDSAVYLCASSLGRSQVADTQYFGPGTRLTVL.

This clone was counted a few times. This chain joins TRBV30 and TRBJ1-3; 7 bases line up with TRBD1. The CDR3 loop spans 14 amino acids. J gave up 9 bases and V 5 bases, and 13 bases lay outside the gene matches. Germline CDR1 reads GTSNPN; CDR2 reads SVGIG (reference sequence). For the CDR3, the DNA is TGTGCCTGGTCCAGGGGGGGGCAGAGGGGCACCATATATTTT. Amino acid sequence: CAWSRGGQRGTIYF.

Details on this clone: The germline gene is not matched at one end of the junction; a read error may be the cause. The genes are TRBV6-2 or TRBV6-3 and TRBJ2-7, with 11 bases fitting TRBD2. Per germline, CDR1 MNHEY and CDR2 SVGEGT. The CDR3 extends over 13 amino acids. For the CDR3, the DNA is TGTGCCAGCAGTTATTCCGTACTAGCGGGAGTGGGGTTC. This translates into CASSYSVLAGVGF.